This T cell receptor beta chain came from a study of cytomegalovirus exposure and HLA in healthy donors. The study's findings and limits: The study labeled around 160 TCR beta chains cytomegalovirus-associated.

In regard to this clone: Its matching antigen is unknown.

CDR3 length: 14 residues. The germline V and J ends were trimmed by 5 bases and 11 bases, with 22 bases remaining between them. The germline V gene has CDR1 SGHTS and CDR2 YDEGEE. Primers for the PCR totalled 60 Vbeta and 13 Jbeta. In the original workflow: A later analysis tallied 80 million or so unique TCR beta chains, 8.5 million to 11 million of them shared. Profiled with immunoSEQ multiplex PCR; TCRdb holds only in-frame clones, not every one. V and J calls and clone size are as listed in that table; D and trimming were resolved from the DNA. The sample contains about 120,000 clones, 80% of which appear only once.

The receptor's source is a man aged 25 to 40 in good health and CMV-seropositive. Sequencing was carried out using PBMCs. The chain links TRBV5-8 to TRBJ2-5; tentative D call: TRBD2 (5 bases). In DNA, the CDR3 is TGTGCCAGCAGACTACGGGGAAGAAGATGGGAGCAGTACTTC. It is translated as CASRLRGRRWEQYF.